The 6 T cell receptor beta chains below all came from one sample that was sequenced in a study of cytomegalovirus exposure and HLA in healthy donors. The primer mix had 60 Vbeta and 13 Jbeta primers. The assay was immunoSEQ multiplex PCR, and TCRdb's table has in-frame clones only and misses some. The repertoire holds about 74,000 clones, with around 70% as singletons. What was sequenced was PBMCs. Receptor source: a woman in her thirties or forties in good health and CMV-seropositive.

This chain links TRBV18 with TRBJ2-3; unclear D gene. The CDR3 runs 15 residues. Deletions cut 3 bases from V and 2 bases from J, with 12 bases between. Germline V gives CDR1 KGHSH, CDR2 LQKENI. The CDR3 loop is CASSPPIKNTDTQYF. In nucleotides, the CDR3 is TGTGCCAGCTCACCTCCTATAAAGAACACAGATACGCAGTATTTT.

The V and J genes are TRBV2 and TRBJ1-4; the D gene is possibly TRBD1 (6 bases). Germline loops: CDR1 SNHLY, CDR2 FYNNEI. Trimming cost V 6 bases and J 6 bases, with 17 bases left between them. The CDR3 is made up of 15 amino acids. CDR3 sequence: CASRLGGAGYEKLFF. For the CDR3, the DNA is TGTGCCAGCAGGTTAGGGGGAGCCGGGTATGAAAAACTGTTTTTT.

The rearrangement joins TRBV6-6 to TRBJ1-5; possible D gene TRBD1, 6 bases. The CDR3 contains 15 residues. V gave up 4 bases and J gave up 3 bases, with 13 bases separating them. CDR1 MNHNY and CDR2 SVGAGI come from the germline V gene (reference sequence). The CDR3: CASSWEDRSNQPQHF. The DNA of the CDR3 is TGTGCCAGCAGTTGGGAAGACAGGTCCAATCAGCCCCAGCATTTT.

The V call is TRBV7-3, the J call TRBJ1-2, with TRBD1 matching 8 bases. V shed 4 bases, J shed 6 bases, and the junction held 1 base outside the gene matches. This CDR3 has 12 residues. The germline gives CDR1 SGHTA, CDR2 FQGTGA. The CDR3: CASSSTGDGYTF. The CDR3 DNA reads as TGTGCCAGCAGCTCGACAGGGGATGGCTACACCTTC.

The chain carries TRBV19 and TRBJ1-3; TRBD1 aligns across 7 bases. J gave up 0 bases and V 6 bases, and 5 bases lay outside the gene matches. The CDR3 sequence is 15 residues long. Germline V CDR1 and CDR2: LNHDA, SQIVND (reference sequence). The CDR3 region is CASRQGLVSGNTIYF. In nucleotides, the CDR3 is TGTGCCAGTAGACAGGGGCTCGTCTCTGGAAACACCATATATTTT.

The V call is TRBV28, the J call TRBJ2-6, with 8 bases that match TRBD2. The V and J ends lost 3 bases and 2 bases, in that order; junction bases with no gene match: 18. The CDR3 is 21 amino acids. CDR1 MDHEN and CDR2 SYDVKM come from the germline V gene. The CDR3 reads CASSFPTPAGGLRPGANVLTF. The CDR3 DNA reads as TGTGCCAGCAGTTTTCCGACCCCCGCGGGGGGCTTACGGCCTGGGGCCAACGTCCTGACTTTC.